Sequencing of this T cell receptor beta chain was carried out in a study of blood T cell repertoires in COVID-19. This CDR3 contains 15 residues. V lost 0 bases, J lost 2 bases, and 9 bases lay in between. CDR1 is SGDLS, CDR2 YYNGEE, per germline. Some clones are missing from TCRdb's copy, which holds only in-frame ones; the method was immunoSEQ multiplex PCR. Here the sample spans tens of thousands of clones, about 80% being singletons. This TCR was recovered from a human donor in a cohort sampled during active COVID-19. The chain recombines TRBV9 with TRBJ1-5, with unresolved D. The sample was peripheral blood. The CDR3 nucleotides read TGTGCCAGCAGCGTAGGAGTCGGTGGCAATCAGCCCCAGCATTTT. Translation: CASSVGVGGNQPQHF.